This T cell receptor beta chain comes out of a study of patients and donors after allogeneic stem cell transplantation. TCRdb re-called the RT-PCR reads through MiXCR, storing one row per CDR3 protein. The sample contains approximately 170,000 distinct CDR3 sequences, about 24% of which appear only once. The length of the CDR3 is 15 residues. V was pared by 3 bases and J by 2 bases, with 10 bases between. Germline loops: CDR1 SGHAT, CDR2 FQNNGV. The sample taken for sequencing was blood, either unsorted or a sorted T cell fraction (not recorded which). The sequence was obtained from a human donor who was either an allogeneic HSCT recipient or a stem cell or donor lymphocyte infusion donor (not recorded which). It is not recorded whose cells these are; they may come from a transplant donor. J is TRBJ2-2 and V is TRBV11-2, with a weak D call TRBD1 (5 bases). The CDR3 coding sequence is TGTGCCAGCAGCTTCGACAGCCTAAACACCGGGGAGCTGTTTTTT. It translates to CASSFDSLNTGELFF.